The 21 T cell receptor beta chains presented below share a single source sample, sequenced in a study of CD8 T cells in Susac syndrome. After extraction with the RNeasy kit, roughly 0.45 to 1 ug of the RNA was reverse transcribed using random hexamers. A single record per CDR3 protein comes from TCRdb applying MiXCR to the immunoSEQ multiplex PCR reads. The table records about 300,000 distinct CDR3 sequences, 65% to 90% of them present only once. Sequencing input: CD8+ T cells from PBMCs. Every receptor here comes from a human donor with multiple sclerosis.

This sequence joins TRBV7-6 and TRBJ2-3, with 7 bases aligning to TRBD1. The CDR3 is 15 amino acids. Trimming cost V 7 bases and J 4 bases; bases outside gene matches: 11. The germline gives CDR1 SGHVS, CDR2 FNYEAQ. CDR3 in DNA: TGTGCCAGCACTCCGGGACAGACGCATTCAGATACGCAGTATTTT. This translates into CASTPGQTHSDTQYF.

The J gene is TRBJ1-2, the V gene TRBV28; no firm D call. The germline V gene encodes CDR1 MDHEN and CDR2 SYDVKM. Trimming removed 10 bases at V and 4 bases at J, with 19 bases between. This CDR3 is built from 14 residues. In nucleotides, the CDR3 is TGTGCCACCCATGGGTGGCCAGCCTCCTATGGCTACACCTTC. It specifies CATHGWPASYGYTF.

This chain connects TRBV20-1 to TRBJ2-1; 10 nucleotides align to TRBD2. Germline V gene lookup returns CDR1 DFQATT and CDR2 SNEGSKA (reference sequence). The CDR3 is 16 residues long. V lost 0 bases, J lost 5 bases, and 7 bases stayed unmatched. The DNA of the CDR3 is TGCAGTGCTAGAGAGGGGAGCGGGAGGGCCCACAATGAGCAGTTCTTC. This sequence encodes CSAREGSGRAHNEQFF.

The J gene is TRBJ2-5, the V gene TRBV3-1, with 11 bases identical to TRBD2. J lost 3 bases, V lost 6 bases, and 3 bases had no gene match. Germline V gene data show CDR1 as LGHDT and CDR2 as YNNKEL (reference sequence). The CDR3 has 14 residues. CDR3 nucleotides: TGTGCCAGCAGGACGGGACTAGCGGAAGAGACCCAGTACTTC. It specifies CASRTGLAEETQYF.

J is TRBJ2-3 and V is TRBV7-6; 8 nucleotides match TRBD2. This CDR3 has 17 amino acids. V shed 3 bases, J shed 5 bases, and the junction held 13 bases outside the gene matches. Germline V gene sequence: CDR1 SGHVS, CDR2 FNYEAQ. The CDR3 loop is CASSLKSGSPGGDTQYF. CDR3 nucleotide sequence: TGTGCCAGCAGCTTGAAGAGCGGGAGCCCCGGAGGAGATACGCAGTATTTT.

This clonotype showed up just a few times. The CDR3 spells CATSGELDEQFF. The CDR3 nucleotides read TGTGCCACCAGTGGGGAGTTGGATGAGCAGTTCTTC. V usage is TRBV24-1 and J usage is TRBJ2-1, with D maybe TRBD2 (5 bases). Trimming took 5 bases from V and 8 from J, leaving 9 bases between them. The CDR3 is 12 residues long. Germline V gives CDR1 KGHDR, CDR2 SFDVKD.

The chain carries TRBV4-1 and TRBJ2-1; 8 nucleotides align to TRBD1. This CDR3 contains 16 residues. V dropped 0 bases and J dropped 8; count of bases not matched to a gene: 9. The germline V gene has CDR1 MGHRA and CDR2 YSYEKL. CDR3 amino acids: CASSQEWRRDRHEQFF. Written as DNA, the CDR3 is TGCGCCAGCAGCCAAGAGTGGCGGAGGGACAGGCATGAGCAGTTCTTC.

The chain is built from TRBV4-3 and TRBJ2-2; possibly TRBD1 or TRBD2 for D (5 bases each). The CDR3 runs to 17 residues. V lost 4 bases and J lost 4, with 19 bases in between. Germline CDR1 reads LGHNA; CDR2 reads YSLEER. CDR3 sequence (DNA): TGCGCCAGCAGCCCAGAGGGACGGCTAAGCTTCACCGGGGAGCTGTTTTTT. Translating gives CASSPEGRLSFTGELFF.

J is TRBJ2-7 and V is TRBV4-3; no firm D call. The CDR3 sequence is 12 residues long. Germline V gene lookup returns CDR1 LGHNA and CDR2 YSLEER. Deletions cut 0 bases from V and 6 bases from J, with 6 bases between. This CDR3 reads CASSQEGLEQYF. The CDR3, as DNA: TGCGCCAGCAGCCAAGAAGGGCTCGAGCAGTACTTC.

The chain has TRBV28 and TRBJ2-1; 11 nucleotides match TRBD2. CDR1 is MDHEN, CDR2 SYDVKM, per germline. CDR3 length equals 16 residues. After removal of 2 bases from V and 4 bases from J, the junction contained 4 bases not matched to a gene. The CDR3 sequence: CASSLTGTSGYNEQFF. The CDR3 DNA sequence: TGTGCCAGCAGTTTAACTGGGACTAGCGGATACAATGAGCAGTTCTTC.

V gene TRBV5-6 combines with J gene TRBJ1-1, with 10 positions matching TRBD1. CDR1 and CDR2 from the germline V gene are SGHDT and YYEEEE. Trimming took 6 bases from V and 3 from J; bases not matched to a gene: 5. The CDR3 is made up of 14 amino acids. The CDR3 loop is CASTRTGGDTEAFF. Written as DNA, the CDR3 is TGTGCCAGCACCCGGACAGGGGGGGACACTGAAGCTTTCTTT.

In DNA form, the CDR3 reads TGTGCCAGCAGCTCCCTAGCGGGAGGGCCTTGGGGCTACGAGCAGTACTTC. Residues: CASSSLAGGPWGYEQYF. The rearrangement joins TRBV7-9 to TRBJ2-7; 12 nucleotides line up with TRBD2. Germline assignment: CDR1 SEHNR and CDR2 FQNEAQ (reference sequence). V trimming: 4 bases; J trimming: 3 bases; junction bases outside the gene matches: 10. This CDR3 spans 17 amino acids.

This clonotype appeared a single time. The chain combines TRBV6-2 or TRBV6-3 with TRBJ2-7; D is undetermined. Germline loops: CDR1 MNHEY, CDR2 SVGEGT. The V gene lost 0 bases and the J gene lost 3 bases, with 6 bases spanning the gap. There are 13 residues in the CDR3. DNA for the CDR3: TGTGCCAGCAGTTACTCCTTTATCTACGAGCAGTACTTC. The encoded protein is CASSYSFIYEQYF.

The chain carries TRBV28 and TRBJ2-3; D unclear. Germline CDR1 reads MDHEN; CDR2 reads SYDVKM. V was pared by 6 bases and J by 5 bases, with 9 bases between. CDR3 length equals 12 residues. CDR3 sequence: CASSLEVDTQYF. CDR3 nucleotide sequence: TGTGCCAGCAGCTTAGAAGTAGATACGCAGTATTTT.

The chain joins TRBV7-9 to TRBJ2-3; D is possibly TRBD2 (6 bases). The V end lost 0 bases, the J end lost 6 bases, and 16 bases lay between the germline ends. In germline, CDR1 is SEHNR, CDR2 FQNEAQ (reference sequence). This CDR3 comprises 16 residues. For the CDR3, the DNA is TGTGCCAGCAGCTTAGCCGAGGCGGGAAAGTGGGATACGCAGTATTTT. Translation: CASSLAEAGKWDTQYF.

This chain links TRBV28 with TRBJ2-7, with D maybe TRBD2 (5 bases). Germline CDR1 reads MDHEN; CDR2 reads SYDVKM. The length of the CDR3 is 16 residues. V shed 5 bases and J shed 0 bases, with 17 bases lying between them. The CDR3 DNA reads as TGTGCCAGCAGTCCCACACTAGGACTGAGCTCCTACGAGCAGTACTTC. Amino acids: CASSPTLGLSSYEQYF.

The rearrangement uses TRBV12-3 or TRBV12-4 and TRBJ1-1, with 8 bases lining up with TRBD1. There are 14 residues in the CDR3. The junction had 2 bases not matched to a gene; V was cut back by 0 bases and J by 5 bases. In nucleotides, the CDR3 is TGTGCCAGCAGTTTAGCCGACAGGGGAACTGAAGCTTTCTTT. Residues: CASSLADRGTEAFF.

The CDR3 reads CSARSGRASYEQYF. CDR3 in DNA: TGCAGTGCTAGAAGCGGGAGGGCCTCATACGAGCAGTACTTC. The J gene is TRBJ2-7, the V gene TRBV20-1; TRBD2 aligns across 10 bases. V lost 2 bases, J lost 4 bases, and 5 bases stayed unmatched. The germline V gene has CDR1 DFQATT and CDR2 SNEGSKA (reference sequence). This CDR3 contains 14 residues.

This chain links TRBV7-9 with TRBJ2-2; 8 nucleotides align to TRBD2. The CDR3 has 16 residues. The trim removed 4 bases at V and 3 bases at J, leaving 7 bases unmatched. Per germline, CDR1 SEHNR and CDR2 FQNEAQ (reference sequence). The CDR3 DNA is TGTGCCAGCAGCTCGAATAGCGGGAAATACACCGGGGAGCTGTTTTTT. It translates to CASSSNSGKYTGELFF.

This rearrangement joins TRBV11-1 to TRBJ2-1; 8 bases agree with TRBD2. V shed 2 bases and J 6 bases; nucleotides not matched to a gene: 9. CDR1 and CDR2 (germline): SGHAT, FQDESV (reference sequence). This CDR3 has 16 residues. The CDR3 sequence is CASSLPSGTSPNEQFF. In DNA form, the CDR3 reads TGTGCCAGCAGCTTACCTTCCGGGACTAGTCCCAATGAGCAGTTCTTC. The full variable domain, in which reference TRBV11-1 and TRBJ2-1 provide the parts outside the CDR3, is EAEVAQSPRYKITEKSQAVAFWCDPISGHATLYWYRQILGQGPELLVQFQDESVVDDSQLPKDRFSAERLKGVDSTLKIQPAELGDSAMYLCASSLPSGTSPNEQFFGPGTRLTVL.

The chain carries TRBV28 and TRBJ1-1; 10 bases are a match to TRBD1. The V gene end was trimmed by 4 bases and the J gene end by 1 base; junction bases not matched to a gene: 3. The CDR3 covers 15 residues. Germline CDR1 and CDR2: MDHEN and SYDVKM. The CDR3 spells CASSWDRGKNTEAFF. For the CDR3, the DNA is TGTGCCAGCAGTTGGGACAGGGGAAAGAACACTGAAGCTTTCTTT.